This T cell receptor (beta chain) was sequenced in a study of Ad26.COV2.S vaccination and SARS-CoV-2 variants. Stated treatment: about 20 received Ad26.COV2.S at low or high dose, single or two shots; 5 received placebo; per-sample allocation not given. The study sampled participants on day 63 after the first vaccine or placebo injection. As concerns this clone: The antigen remains unidentified.

Data came from immunoSEQ multiplex PCR; TCRdb stores just in-frame clones and leaves some out. The data contain around 370,000 clones, approximately 81% of them singletons. Study conclusions and caveats: Vaccinees showed greater spike-specific TCR breadth than placebo recipients. Total T cell responses, in the TCR breadth and depth analyses, may have been underestimated. CD8+ and CD4+ T cells specific for spike reportedly responded with substantial breadth after vaccination.

The CDR3 length is 10 residues. The ends were cut back, 5 bases at V and 8 bases at J, with 6 bases in the middle. The V gene's germline CDR1 is GTSNPN and CDR2 SVGIG (reference sequence). Sample: peripheral blood, taken in a trial of Ad26.COV2.S vaccine versus placebo. This chain uses TRBV30 with TRBJ2-2; D is undetermined. The clonotype comes from a person between 18 and 60 years old who received the Ad26.COV2.S COVID-19 vaccine or a placebo. The CDR3 sequence: CAWGRGELFF. CDR3 nucleotides: TGTGCCTGGGGGCGGGGGGAGCTGTTTTTT. The whole variable domain, remainder taken from reference TRBV30 and TRBJ2-2, is SQTIHQWPATLVQPVGSPLSLECTVEGTSNPNLYWYRQAAGRGLQLLFYSVGIGQISSEVPQNLSASRPQDRQFILSSKKLLLSDSGFYLCAWGRGELFFGEGSRLTVL.